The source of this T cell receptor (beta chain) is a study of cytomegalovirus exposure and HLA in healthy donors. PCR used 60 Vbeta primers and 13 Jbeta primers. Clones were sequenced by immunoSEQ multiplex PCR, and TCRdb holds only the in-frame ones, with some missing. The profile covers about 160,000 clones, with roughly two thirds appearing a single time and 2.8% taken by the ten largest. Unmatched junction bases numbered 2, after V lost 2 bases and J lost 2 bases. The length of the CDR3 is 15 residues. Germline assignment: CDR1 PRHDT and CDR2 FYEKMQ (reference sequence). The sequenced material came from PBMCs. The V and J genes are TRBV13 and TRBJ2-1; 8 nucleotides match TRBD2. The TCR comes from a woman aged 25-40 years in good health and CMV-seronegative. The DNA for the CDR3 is TGTGCCAGCAGCTTAAGCGGGGGACCCTACAATGAGCAGTTCTTC. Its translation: CASSLSGGPYNEQFF.